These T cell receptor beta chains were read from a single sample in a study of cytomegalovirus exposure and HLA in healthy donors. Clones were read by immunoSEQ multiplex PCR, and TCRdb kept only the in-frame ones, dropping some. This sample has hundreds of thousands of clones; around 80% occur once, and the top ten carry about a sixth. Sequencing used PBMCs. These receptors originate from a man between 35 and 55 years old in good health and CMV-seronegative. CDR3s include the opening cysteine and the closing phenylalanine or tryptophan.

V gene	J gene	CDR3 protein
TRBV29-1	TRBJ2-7	CSVAGTREQYF
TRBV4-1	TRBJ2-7	CASSQVSGLTLYEQYF
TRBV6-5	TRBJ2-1	CASSGWERDEQFF
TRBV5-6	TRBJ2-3	CASSLGWSGPSTDTQYF
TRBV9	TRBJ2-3	CASSVGLADTQYF
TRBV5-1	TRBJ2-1	CASSLGFGRHNEQFF
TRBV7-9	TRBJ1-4	CSSSGYRELGLFF
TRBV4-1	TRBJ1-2	CASSQDGTGANYGYTF
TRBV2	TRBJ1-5	CASSPQGPAQPQHF
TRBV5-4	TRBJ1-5	CASSDQGSNQPQHF
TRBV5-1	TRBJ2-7	CASSLPTGTGEQYF
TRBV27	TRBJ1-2	CASSSVPAPTWYTF
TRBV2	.	CASRGDSYEQYF
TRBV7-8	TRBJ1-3	CASSLRVAISPLHDGNTIYF
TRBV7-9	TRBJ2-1	CSSTGAYNEQFF
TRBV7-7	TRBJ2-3	CASSLGLAGDTQYF
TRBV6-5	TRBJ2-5	CASSYSPSGGRETQYF
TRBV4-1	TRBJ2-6	CASSQTGTAGSGANVLTF
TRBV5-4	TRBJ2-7	CASSFGQGMSYEQYF
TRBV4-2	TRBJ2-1	CASSQSNRDYYNEQFF
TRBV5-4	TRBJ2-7	CASSRPTSGSSYEQYF
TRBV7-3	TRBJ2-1	CASSFGRGPGEQFF
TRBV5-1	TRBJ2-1	CASSLARANEQFF
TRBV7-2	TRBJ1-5	CASSLGGSISNQPQHF
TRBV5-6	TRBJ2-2	CASSLLASGDGELFF
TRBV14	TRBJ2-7	CASSRDSRGHEQYF
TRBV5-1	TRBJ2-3	CASSPGTGTDTQYF
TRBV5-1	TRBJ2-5	CASSTTVGLAGVETQYF
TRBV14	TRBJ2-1	CASSPLAGTDYNEQFF
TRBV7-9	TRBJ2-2	CASRRLRDRGNTGELFF
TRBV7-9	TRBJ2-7	CASSASGGQYSYEQYF
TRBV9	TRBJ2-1	CASGTGAFNEQFF
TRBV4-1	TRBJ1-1	CASSALAVNTEAFF
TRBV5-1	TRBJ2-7	CASSLDSEQYF
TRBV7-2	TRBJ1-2	CASSPGLPYGYTF
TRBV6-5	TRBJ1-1	CASSYTALTVNTEAFF
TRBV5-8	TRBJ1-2	CASSLGRQLLGYTF
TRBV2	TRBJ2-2	CASSGGRRMNTGELFF
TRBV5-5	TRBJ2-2	CASSLYGLAGEGGELFF
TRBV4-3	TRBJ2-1	CASSQDRAQGNEQFF
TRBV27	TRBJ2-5	CASARGTKETQYF
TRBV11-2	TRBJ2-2	CASSLDRQGGNTGELFF
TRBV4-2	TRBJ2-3	CASSIPGLAGVDTQYF
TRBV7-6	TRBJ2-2	CASSAQTGTSGNTGELFF
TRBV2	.	CASNPSRSPYEQYF
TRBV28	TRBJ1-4	CASRREKLFF
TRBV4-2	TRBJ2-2	CASSQGGTGVGGELFF
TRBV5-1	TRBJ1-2	CASSFTGGADPYGYTF
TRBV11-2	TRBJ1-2	CASSEEQGANYGYTF
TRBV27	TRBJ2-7	CASSFIGAPYEQYF